This T cell receptor beta chain was captured in a study of control samples from healthy donors and cancer patients. Profiled with immunoSEQ multiplex PCR; TCRdb holds only in-frame clones, not every one. The profile shows roughly 95,000 clones, just over 90% of them singletons. The sequencing input was blood. The source is a young woman in good health.

For the CDR3, the DNA is TGTGCCAGCAGTTTATTTGTACAGGGAGTCCCAAACAATGAGCAGTTCTTC. The encoded protein is CASSLFVQGVPNNEQFF. The chain joins TRBV27 to TRBJ2-1; a weak D match, TRBD1 (6 bases). The CDR3 consists of 17 residues. The germline gives CDR1 MNHEY, CDR2 SMNVEV (reference sequence). Trimming took off 1 base at V and 5 bases at J, with 18 bases between the two ends.